What follows describes a single T cell receptor beta chain. Assay: immunoSEQ multiplex PCR; the TCRdb copy retains only in-frame clones and omits some. The sample lists 250,000 to 400,000 clones, roughly 87% occurring once. The data stem from a study of blood T cell repertoires in COVID-19. V gave up 3 bases and J gave up 6 bases; unmatched junction bases: 4. Germline lookup yields CDR1 KGHSH and CDR2 LQKENI. CDR3 length equals 16 residues. J is TRBJ2-1 and V is TRBV18; 14 nucleotides agree with TRBD2. The sample comprised peripheral blood. The receptor was isolated from a man aged 50 to 60 with active or convalescent COVID-19. As DNA, the CDR3 is TGTGCCAGCTCACCGGGACTAGCGGGAGCTGGCAATGAGCAGTTCTTC. Translating gives CASSPGLAGAGNEQFF.